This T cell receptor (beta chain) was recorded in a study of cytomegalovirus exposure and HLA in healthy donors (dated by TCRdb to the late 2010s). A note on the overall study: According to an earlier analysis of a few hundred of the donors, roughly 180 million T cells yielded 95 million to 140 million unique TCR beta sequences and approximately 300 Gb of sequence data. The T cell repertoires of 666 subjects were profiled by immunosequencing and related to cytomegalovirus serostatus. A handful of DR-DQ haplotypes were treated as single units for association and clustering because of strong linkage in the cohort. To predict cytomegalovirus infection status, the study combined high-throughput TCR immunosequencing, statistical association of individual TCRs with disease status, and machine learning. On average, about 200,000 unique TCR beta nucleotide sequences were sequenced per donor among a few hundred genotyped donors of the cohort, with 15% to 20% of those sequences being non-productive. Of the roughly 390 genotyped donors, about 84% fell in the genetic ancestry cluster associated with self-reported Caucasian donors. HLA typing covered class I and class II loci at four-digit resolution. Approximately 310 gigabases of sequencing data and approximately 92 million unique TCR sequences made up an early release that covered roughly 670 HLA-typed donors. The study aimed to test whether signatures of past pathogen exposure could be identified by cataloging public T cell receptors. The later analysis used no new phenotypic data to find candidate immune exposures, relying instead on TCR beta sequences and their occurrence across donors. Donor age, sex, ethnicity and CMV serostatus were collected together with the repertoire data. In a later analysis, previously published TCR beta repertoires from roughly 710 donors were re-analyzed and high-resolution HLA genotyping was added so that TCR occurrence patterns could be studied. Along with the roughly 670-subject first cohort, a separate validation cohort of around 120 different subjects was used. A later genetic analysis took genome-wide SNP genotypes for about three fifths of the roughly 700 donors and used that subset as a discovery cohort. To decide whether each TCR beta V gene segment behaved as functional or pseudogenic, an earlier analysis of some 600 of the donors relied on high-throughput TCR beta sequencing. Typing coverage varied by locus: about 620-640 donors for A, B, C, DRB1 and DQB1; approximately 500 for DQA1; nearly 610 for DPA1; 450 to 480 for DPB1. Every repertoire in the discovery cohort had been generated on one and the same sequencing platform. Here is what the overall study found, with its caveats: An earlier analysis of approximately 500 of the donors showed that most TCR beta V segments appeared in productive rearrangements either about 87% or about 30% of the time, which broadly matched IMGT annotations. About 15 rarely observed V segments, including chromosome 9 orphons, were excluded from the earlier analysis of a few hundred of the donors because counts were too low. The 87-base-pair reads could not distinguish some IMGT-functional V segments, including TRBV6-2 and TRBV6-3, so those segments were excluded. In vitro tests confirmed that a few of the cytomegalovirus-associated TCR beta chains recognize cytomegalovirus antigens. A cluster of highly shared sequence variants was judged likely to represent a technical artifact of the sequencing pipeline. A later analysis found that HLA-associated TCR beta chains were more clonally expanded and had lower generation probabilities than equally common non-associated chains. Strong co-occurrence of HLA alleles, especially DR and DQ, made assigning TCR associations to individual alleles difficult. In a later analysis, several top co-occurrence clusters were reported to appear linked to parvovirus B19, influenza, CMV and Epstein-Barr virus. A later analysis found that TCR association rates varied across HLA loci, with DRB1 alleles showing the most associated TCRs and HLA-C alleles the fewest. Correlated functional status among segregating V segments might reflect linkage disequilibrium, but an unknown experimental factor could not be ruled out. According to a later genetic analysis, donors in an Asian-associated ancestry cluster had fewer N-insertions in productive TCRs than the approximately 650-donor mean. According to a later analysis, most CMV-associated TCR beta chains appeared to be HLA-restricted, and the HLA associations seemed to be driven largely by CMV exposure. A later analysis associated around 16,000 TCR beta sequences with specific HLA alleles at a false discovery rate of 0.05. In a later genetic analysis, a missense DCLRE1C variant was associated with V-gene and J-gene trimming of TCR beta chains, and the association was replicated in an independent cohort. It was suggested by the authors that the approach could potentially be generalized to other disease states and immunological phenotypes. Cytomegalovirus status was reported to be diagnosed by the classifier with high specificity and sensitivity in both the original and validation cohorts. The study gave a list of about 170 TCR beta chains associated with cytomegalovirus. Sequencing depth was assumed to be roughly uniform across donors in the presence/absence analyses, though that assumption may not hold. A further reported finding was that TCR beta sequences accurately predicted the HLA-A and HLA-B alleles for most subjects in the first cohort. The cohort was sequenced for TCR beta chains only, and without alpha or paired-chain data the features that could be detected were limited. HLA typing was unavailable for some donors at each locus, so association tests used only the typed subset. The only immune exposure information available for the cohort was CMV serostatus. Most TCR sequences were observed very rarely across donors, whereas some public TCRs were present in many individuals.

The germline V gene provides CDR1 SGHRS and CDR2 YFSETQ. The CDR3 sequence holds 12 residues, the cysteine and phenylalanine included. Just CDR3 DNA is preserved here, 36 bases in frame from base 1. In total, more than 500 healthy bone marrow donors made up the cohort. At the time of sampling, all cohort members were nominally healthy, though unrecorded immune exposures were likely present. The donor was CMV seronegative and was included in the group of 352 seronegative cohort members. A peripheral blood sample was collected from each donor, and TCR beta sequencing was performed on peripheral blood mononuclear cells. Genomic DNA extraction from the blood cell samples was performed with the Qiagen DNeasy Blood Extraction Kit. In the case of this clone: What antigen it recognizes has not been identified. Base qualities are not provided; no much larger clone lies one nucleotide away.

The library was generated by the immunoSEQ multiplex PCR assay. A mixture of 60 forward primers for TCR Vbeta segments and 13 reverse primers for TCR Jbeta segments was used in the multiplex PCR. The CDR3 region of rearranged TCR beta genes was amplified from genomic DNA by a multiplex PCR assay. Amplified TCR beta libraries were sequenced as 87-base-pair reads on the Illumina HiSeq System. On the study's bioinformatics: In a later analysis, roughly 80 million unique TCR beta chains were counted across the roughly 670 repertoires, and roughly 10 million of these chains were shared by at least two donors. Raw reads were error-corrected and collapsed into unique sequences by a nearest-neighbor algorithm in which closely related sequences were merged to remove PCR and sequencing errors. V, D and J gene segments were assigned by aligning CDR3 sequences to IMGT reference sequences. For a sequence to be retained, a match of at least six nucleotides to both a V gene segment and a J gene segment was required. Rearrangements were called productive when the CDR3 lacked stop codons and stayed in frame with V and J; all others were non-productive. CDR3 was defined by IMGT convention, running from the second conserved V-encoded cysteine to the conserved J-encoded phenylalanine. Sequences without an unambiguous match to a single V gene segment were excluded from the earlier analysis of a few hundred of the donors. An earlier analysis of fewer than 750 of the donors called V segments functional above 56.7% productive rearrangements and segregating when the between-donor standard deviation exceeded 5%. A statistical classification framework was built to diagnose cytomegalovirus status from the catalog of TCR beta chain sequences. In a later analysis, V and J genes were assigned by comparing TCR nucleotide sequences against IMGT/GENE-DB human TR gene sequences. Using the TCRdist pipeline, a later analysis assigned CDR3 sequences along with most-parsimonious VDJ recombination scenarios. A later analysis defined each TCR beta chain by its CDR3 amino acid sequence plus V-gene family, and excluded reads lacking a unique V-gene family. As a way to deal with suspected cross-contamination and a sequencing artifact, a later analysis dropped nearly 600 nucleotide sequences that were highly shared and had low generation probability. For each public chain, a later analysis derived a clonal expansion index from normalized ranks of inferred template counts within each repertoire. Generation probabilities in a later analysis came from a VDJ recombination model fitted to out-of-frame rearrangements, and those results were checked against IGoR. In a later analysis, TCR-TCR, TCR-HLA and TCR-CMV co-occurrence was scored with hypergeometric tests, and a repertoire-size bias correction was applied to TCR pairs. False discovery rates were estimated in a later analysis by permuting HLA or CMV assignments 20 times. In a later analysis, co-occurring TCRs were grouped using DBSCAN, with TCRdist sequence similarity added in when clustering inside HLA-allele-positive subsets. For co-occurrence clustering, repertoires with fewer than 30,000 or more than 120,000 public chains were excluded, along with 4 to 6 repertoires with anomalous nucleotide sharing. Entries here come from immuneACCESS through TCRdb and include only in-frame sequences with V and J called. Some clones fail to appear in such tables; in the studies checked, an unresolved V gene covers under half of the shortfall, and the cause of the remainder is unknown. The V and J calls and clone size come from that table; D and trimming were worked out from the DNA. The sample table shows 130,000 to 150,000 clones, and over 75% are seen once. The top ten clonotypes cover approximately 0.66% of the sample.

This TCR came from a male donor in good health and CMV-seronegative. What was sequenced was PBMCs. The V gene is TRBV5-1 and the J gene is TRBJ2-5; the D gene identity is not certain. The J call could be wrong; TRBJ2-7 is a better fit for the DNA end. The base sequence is TGCGCCAGTCCGATTACTTGGAGCGAGCAGTACTTC. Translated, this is CASPITWSEQYF.